This TCR beta chain was documented in a study of PD-L1 blockade in urothelial cancer. Study background: Blood drawn 3 weeks (second dose) and 6 weeks after treatment start was analyzed. Blood-derived samples held a median approximately 140,000 T cells.

Every PCR was spiked with synthetic TCR analog templates. Sequenced by immunoSEQ multiplex PCR; TCRdb stores in-frame clones only, minus some. The profile covers around 80,000 clones, with about 90% appearing a single time and roughly 5.2% taken by the ten largest. This material consisted of PBMCs, taken around atezolizumab (anti-PD-L1) treatment. The clonotype was recovered from a woman between 70 and 85 years old with urothelial cancer.

Here the CDR3 reads CASSLGPAESYEQYF. DNA of the CDR3: TGCGCCAGCAGCTTGGGTCCAGCGGAGTCCTACGAGCAGTACTTC. The chain recombines TRBV5-1 with TRBJ2-7, with D possibly matching TRBD2 (5 bases). The V gene's germline CDR1 is SGHRS and CDR2 YFSETQ. CDR3 length equals 15 residues. The germline V and J ends were trimmed by 0 bases and 1 base, with 11 bases remaining between them.